This TCR beta chain was recorded in a study of CD4 T cells in relation to SARS-CoV-2 and coronaviruses. In the study overall: ViraFEST: approximately 10-day antigen culture of PBMCs, then TCR beta CDR3 sequencing. The restricting HLA molecule for shared crossreactive spike epitopes was mapped.

As concerns this clone: What it binds is not known.

The unexposed donors gave CD4+ T cells in about 2011-2018, prior to COVID-19. CD4+ T cells were isolated from the cells after about 11 days of culture. This CDR3 is built from 15 residues. The germline V and J ends were trimmed by 3 bases and 3 bases, with 14 bases remaining between them. In germline, CDR1 is SSHAT, CDR2 FNYEAQ (reference sequence). Here immunoSEQ multiplex PCR was the method, and the copy in TCRdb shows in-frame clones only, minus some. The table lists tens of thousands of clones, roughly four fifths of them singletons, with 10% to 15% in the top ten. The sample comprised CD4+ T cells from PBMCs, cultured in vitro. V usage is TRBV7-7 and J usage is TRBJ2-5; D possibly matches TRBD1 or TRBD2 (5 bases each). This sequence was found in a human donor in good health. CDR3 in amino acids: CASSLGLGTKETQYF. The CDR3 DNA sequence: TGTGCCAGCAGCTTGGGATTGGGGACGAAAGAGACCCAGTACTTC.